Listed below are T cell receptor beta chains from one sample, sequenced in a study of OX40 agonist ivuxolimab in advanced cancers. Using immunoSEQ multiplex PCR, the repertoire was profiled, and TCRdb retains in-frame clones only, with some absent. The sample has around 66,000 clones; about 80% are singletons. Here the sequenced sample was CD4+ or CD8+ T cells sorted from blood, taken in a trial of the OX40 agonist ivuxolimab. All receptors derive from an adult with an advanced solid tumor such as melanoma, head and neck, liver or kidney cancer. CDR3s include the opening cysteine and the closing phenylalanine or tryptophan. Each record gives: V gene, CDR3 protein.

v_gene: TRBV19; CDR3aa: CASSRDRGRYKETQYF
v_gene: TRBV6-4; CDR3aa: CASSVRQTGLESPLHF
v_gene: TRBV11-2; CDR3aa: CASSFLGGSGTEAFF
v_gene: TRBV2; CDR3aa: CASSPLASISYEQYF
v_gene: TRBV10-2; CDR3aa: CAIASGGQLETQYF
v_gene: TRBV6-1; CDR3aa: CASSSGPKNIQYF
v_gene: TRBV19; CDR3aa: CASSTRTSGVHYNEQFF
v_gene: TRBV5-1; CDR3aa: CASSLEDREYQPQHF
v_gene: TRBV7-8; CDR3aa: CASSFPTGLRTDTQYF
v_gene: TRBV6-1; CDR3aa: CASSEQGAARAYYEQYF
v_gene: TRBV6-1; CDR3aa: CASRDHRDNTYEQYF
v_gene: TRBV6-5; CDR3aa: CASSYLGVGNTEAFF
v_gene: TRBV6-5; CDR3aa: CASGGRLAETQYF
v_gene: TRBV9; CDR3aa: CASSDQLGYNEQFF
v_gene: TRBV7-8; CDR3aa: CASSRDTDTQYF
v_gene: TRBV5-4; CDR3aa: CASSLVMAAGDGYTF
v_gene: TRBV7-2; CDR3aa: CASSLVGGAGIPGEQYF
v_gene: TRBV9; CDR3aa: CASSVGSVGFWGTGGIRDTEAFF
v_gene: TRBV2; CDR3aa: CASSEAVTGLGEQFF
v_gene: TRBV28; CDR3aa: CASSLVNSPLHF
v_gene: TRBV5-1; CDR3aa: CASSPLGTGNNYGYTF
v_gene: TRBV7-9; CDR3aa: CASSLEALGYGYTF
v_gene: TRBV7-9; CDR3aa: CASSLATGTDTQYF
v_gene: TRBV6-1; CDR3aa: CANNPGPSDTGELFF
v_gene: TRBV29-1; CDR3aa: CSVEDPRAYEQYF
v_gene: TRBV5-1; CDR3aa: CASSSGAGQETQYF
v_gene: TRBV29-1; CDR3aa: CSVIRATNTEAFF
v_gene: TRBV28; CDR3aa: CASSLFPPSGVNTDTQYF
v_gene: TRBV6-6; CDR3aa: CASSYSSGIPSDTQYF